This TCR beta chain was sequenced for a study of blood T cells in healthy people across ages. Next came a second PCR, run for about 7 to 11 cycles, which used a sample-barcoded 5' primer along with a J-beta primer mix. The template-switch adaptor was a 5' adaptor with 12 random nucleotides. It tagged each cDNA molecule. Each CDR3 protein is one row after TCRdb ran MiXCR on the 5' RACE reads. The sample includes more than 1,000,000 distinct CDR3 sequences, almost 25% of them seen just once. The trim removed 6 bases at V and 10 bases at J, leaving 5 bases unmatched. The CDR3 length is 14 residues. Germline assignment: CDR1 MDHEN and CDR2 SYDVKM. This sample also appeared in a second study, on T cells of mothers and their children.

The V gene is TRBV28, the J gene TRBJ2-5, with 16 nucleotides matching TRBD2. What was sequenced was blood. The TCR comes from a girl aged 2 to 10 in good health. DNA of the CDR3: TGTGCCAGCAGCTCGGGACTAGCGGGAGGGGGCCAGTACTTC. This sequence encodes CASSSGLAGGGQYF.